Listed below are T cell receptor beta chains from one sample, sequenced in a study of TIL therapy for anti-PD-1-resistant metastatic lung cancer. The table came from immunoSEQ multiplex PCR; TCRdb's copy has only in-frame clones and leaves some out. Counted here are 7,600 or so clones, about 64% occurring once; the ten biggest clones make up around 7.7%. The specimen was tumor tissue, collected at baseline. The receptors originated from a person aged 25 to 85 with non-small cell lung cancer. Both conserved end residues are part of each CDR3. The order of the fields is V gene, D gene, clone size, J gene, CDR3 protein, CDR3 DNA. D genes are given only for firm matches. Clone size is given for some rows only: seen once, a few or many times, or a class if the clone is expanded.

v_gene: TRBV6-5; d_gene: TRBD1; abundance: once; j_gene: TRBJ1-1; CDR3aa: CASSSGQANTEAFF; CDR3nt: TGTGCCAGCAGTTCCGGACAGGCGAACACTGAAGCTTTCTTT
v_gene: TRBV6-5; d_gene: TRBD2; abundance: -; j_gene: TRBJ2-1; CDR3aa: CASIGLRGSSEQFF; CDR3nt: TGTGCCAGCATCGGACTGCGGGGGAGTAGTGAGCAGTTCTTC
v_gene: TRBV19; d_gene: -; abundance: -; j_gene: TRBJ2-7; CDR3aa: CASSMGRDSIYEQYF; CDR3nt: TGTGCCAGTAGTATGGGCCGGGACTCTATTTACGAGCAGTACTTC
v_gene: TRBV6-5; d_gene: -; abundance: few; j_gene: TRBJ1-5; CDR3aa: CASSPQGRSNQPQHF; CDR3nt: TGTGCCAGCAGTCCACAGGGCAGGAGCAATCAGCCCCAGCATTTT
v_gene: TRBV30; d_gene: TRBD1; abundance: -; j_gene: TRBJ1-5; CDR3aa: CAWTDRTLQRGGPQYHSNQPQHF; CDR3nt: TGTGCCTGGACGGACAGGACACTCCAGCGAGGAGGGCCTCAATATCATAGCAATCAGCCCCAGCATTTT
v_gene: TRBV3-1/TRBV3-2; d_gene: -; abundance: -; j_gene: TRBJ1-2; CDR3aa: CASSQDHLGTSSTF; CDR3nt: TGTGCCAGCAGCCAAGATCATCTGGGGACCTCTTCCACCTTC
v_gene: TRBV5-6; d_gene: -; abundance: -; j_gene: TRBJ2-3; CDR3aa: CASSLPKGTDTQYF; CDR3nt: TGTGCCAGCAGCCTGCCGAAGGGCACAGATACGCAGTATTTT
v_gene: TRBV30; d_gene: -; abundance: -; j_gene: TRBJ1-2; CDR3aa: CAWTPAGTYGYTF; CDR3nt: TGTGCCTGGACGCCCGCAGGGACCTATGGCTACACCTTC
v_gene: TRBV27; d_gene: -; abundance: -; j_gene: TRBJ2-7; CDR3aa: CASSLSSGEQYF; CDR3nt: TGTGCCAGCAGTTTAAGTTCGGGCGAGCAGTACTTC
v_gene: TRBV24-1; d_gene: TRBD2; abundance: -; j_gene: TRBJ2-1; CDR3aa: CATGASGSINNEQFF; CDR3nt: TGTGCCACCGGGGCTAGCGGGTCGATTAACAATGAGCAGTTCTTC
v_gene: TRBV5-1; d_gene: -; abundance: -; j_gene: TRBJ1-1; CDR3aa: CASSFAQGNTEAFF; CDR3nt: TGCGCCAGCAGCTTCGCTCAGGGGAACACTGAAGCTTTCTTT
v_gene: TRBV4-1; d_gene: -; abundance: -; j_gene: TRBJ2-7; CDR3aa: CASSQDLDGSQVTYEQYF; CDR3nt: TGCGCCAGCAGCCAAGATTTAGACGGGTCGCAGGTCACCTACGAGCAGTACTTC
v_gene: TRBV3-1/TRBV3-2; d_gene: -; abundance: -; j_gene: TRBJ2-3; CDR3aa: CASSQGGRADTQYF; CDR3nt: TGTGCCAGCAGCCAAGGGGGTAGGGCAGATACGCAGTATTTT
v_gene: TRBV4-3; d_gene: TRBD1; abundance: -; j_gene: TRBJ2-5; CDR3aa: CASSRQGRETQYF; CDR3nt: TGCGCCAGCAGCAGACAGGGACGGGAGACCCAGTACTTC
v_gene: TRBV27; d_gene: -; abundance: -; j_gene: TRBJ2-5; CDR3aa: CASSSSSKGFRETQYF; CDR3nt: TGTGCCAGCAGTTCGTCCTCTAAGGGGTTTAGGGAGACCCAGTACTTC
v_gene: TRBV7-9; d_gene: TRBD2; abundance: few; j_gene: TRBJ2-1; CDR3aa: CASSPSGSYNEQFF; CDR3nt: TGTGCCAGCAGCCCCAGCGGGAGCTACAATGAGCAGTTCTTC
v_gene: TRBV19; d_gene: -; abundance: few; j_gene: TRBJ1-1; CDR3aa: CASSTSGRLEAFF; CDR3nt: TGTGCCAGTAGTACCTCAGGACGGCTTGAAGCTTTCTTT
v_gene: TRBV7-8; d_gene: -; abundance: -; j_gene: TRBJ2-1; CDR3aa: CASSPPDGTNEQFF; CDR3nt: TGTGCCAGCAGCCCGCCGGACGGGACCAATGAGCAGTTCTTC
v_gene: TRBV27; d_gene: -; abundance: -; j_gene: TRBJ2-3; CDR3aa: CASSLNRPTDTQYF; CDR3nt: TGTGCCAGCAGTTTGAACAGACCCACAGATACGCAGTATTTT
v_gene: TRBV5-1; d_gene: TRBD2; abundance: -; j_gene: TRBJ2-3; CDR3aa: CASSRGLAGGGTDTQYF; CDR3nt: TGCGCCAGCAGCCGGGGACTAGCGGGAGGGGGCACAGATACGCAGTATTTT
v_gene: TRBV5-4; d_gene: -; abundance: few; j_gene: TRBJ2-3; CDR3aa: CASSLRREADTQYF; CDR3nt: TGTGCCAGCAGCTTGAGGAGGGAGGCAGATACGCAGTATTTT
v_gene: TRBV6-5; d_gene: -; abundance: -; j_gene: TRBJ1-1; CDR3aa: CASSLQHKAFF; CDR3nt: TGTGCCAGCAGTCTTCAGCATAAAGCTTTCTTT
v_gene: TRBV19; d_gene: -; abundance: -; j_gene: TRBJ1-5; CDR3aa: CASSMGVEQPQHF; CDR3nt: TGTGCCAGTAGTATGGGAGTGGAGCAGCCCCAGCATTTT
v_gene: TRBV2; d_gene: -; abundance: -; j_gene: TRBJ1-5; CDR3aa: CASAGRGRDQPQHF; CDR3nt: TGTGCCAGCGCAGGCCGGGGGCGGGATCAGCCCCAGCATTTT
v_gene: TRBV10-1; d_gene: -; abundance: -; j_gene: TRBJ2-2; CDR3aa: CASSAQGQKNTGELFF; CDR3nt: TGCGCCAGCAGTGCCCAAGGACAGAAGAACACCGGGGAGCTGTTTTTT
v_gene: TRBV5-1; d_gene: -; abundance: -; j_gene: TRBJ2-7; CDR3aa: CASSSPPTGRRGEQYF; CDR3nt: TGCGCCAGCAGCTCCCCGCCGACAGGGAGGAGAGGCGAGCAGTACTTC
v_gene: TRBV6-2/TRBV6-3; d_gene: TRBD1; abundance: -; j_gene: TRBJ1-1; CDR3aa: CASSLRGRLREAFF; CDR3nt: TGTGCCAGCAGTCTCAGGGGGCGTTTAAGAGAAGCTTTCTTT
v_gene: TRBV7-2; d_gene: TRBD2; abundance: -; j_gene: TRBJ2-3; CDR3aa: CASFKGLASDTQYF; CDR3nt: TGTGCCAGTTTTAAGGGACTAGCGTCCGATACGCAGTATTTT
v_gene: TRBV2; d_gene: TRBD1; abundance: few; j_gene: TRBJ1-5; CDR3aa: CASRKTGGPNQPQHF; CDR3nt: TGTGCCAGCAGGAAGACAGGGGGCCCAAATCAGCCCCAGCATTTT